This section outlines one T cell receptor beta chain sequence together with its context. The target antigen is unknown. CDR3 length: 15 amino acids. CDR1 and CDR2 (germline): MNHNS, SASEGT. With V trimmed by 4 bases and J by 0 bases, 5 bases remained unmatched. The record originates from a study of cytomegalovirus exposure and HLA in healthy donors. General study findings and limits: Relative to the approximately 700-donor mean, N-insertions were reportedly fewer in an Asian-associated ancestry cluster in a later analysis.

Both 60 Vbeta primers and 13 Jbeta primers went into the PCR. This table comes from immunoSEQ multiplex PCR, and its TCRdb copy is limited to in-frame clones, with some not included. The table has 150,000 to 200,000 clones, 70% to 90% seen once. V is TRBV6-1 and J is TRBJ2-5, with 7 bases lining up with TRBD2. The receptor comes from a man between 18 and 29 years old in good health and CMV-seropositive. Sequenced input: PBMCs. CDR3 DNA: TGTGCCAGCAGTGTCACTAGCGTGTACCAAGAGACCCAGTACTTC. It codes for CASSVTSVYQETQYF.